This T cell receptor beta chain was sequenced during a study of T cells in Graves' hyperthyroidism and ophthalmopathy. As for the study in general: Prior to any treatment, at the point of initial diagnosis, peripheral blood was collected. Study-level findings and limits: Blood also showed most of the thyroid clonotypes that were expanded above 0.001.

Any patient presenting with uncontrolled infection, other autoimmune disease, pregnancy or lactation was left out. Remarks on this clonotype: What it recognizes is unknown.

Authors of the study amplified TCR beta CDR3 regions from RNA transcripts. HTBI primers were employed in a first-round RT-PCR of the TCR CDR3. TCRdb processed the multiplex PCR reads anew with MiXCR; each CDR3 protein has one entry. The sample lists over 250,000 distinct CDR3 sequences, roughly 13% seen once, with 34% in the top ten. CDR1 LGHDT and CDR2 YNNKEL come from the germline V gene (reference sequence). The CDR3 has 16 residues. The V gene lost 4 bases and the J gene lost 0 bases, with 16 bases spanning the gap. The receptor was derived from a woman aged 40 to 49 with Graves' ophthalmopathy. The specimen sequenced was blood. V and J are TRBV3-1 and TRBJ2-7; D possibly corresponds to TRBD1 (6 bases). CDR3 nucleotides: TGTGCCAGCAGCCGTAAAGGGGGAGCGAGCTCCTACGAGCAGTACTTC. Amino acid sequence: CASSRKGGASSYEQYF.